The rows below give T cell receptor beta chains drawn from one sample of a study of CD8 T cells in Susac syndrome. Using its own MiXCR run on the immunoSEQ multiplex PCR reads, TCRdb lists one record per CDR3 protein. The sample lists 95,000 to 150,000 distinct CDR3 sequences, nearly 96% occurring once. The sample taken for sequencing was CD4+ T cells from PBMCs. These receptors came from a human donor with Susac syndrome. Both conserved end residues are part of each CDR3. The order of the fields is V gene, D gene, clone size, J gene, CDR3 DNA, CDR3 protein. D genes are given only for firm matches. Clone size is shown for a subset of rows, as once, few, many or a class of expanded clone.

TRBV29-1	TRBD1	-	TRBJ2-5	TGCGGAACGGGACAGATCGTCCAGGAGACCCAGTACTTC	CGTGQIVQETQYF
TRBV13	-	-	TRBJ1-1	TGTGCCAGCAGCTTAACCAGAGGTGAAGCTTTCTTT	CASSLTRGEAFF
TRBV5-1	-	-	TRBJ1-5	TGCGCCAGCAGCTTAGAGGGCACAGGGACTCAGCCCCAGCATTTT	CASSLEGTGTQPQHF
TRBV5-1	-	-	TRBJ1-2	TGCGCCAGCAGCTTGGGCAGGGGACCTAACTATGGCTACACCTTC	CASSLGRGPNYGYTF
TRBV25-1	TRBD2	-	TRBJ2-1	TGTGCCAGCAGACTAGCGGGGCGTTACAATGAGCAGTTCTTC	CASRLAGRYNEQFF
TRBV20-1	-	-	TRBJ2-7	TGCAGTGCTCCGAAACGGGGCCTGAGCTACGAGCAGTACTTC	CSAPKRGLSYEQYF
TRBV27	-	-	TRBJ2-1	TGTGCCAGCAGTTTAAATGGTGAGCAGTTCTTC	CASSLNGEQFF
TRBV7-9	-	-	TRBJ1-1	TGTGCCAGCAGCCTGGGACTTTACACTGAAGCTTTCTTT	CASSLGLYTEAFF
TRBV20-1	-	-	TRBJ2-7	TGCAGTGCTCCCGGGACAACGACCTACGAGCAGTACTTC	CSAPGTTTYEQYF
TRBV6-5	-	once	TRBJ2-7	TGTGCCAGCAGGTCCAACCAAGGCTACGAGCAGTACTTC	CASRSNQGYEQYF
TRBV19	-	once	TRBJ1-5	TGTGCCAGTAGCACCACAGGGTCGGGTCAGCCCCAGCATTTT	CASSTTGSGQPQHF
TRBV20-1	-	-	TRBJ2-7	TGCAGTGCTAGTCTTAGCGGTACCTACGAGCAGTACTTC	CSASLSGTYEQYF
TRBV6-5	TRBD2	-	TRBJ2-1	TGTGCCAGCAGTCCCGGGACTAGCGGGAGGGGGGAGCAGTTCTTC	CASSPGTSGRGEQFF
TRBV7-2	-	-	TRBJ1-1	TGTGCCAGCAGCTTAGTTGAGGGGTCCACTGAAGCTTTCTTT	CASSLVEGSTEAFF
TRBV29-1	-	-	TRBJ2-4	TGCAGCGTTGAAGATCGAGGGGGAGCCAAAAACATTCAGTACTTC	CSVEDRGGAKNIQYF
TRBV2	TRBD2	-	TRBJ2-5	TGTGCCAGCAGTGGCGGGGGGAAGACCCAGTACTTC	CASSGGGKTQYF
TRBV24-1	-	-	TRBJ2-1	TGTGCCACCAGTGATCGGACAGGGAGGTCTAGCGGTCTAGGTGAGCAGTTCTTC	CATSDRTGRSSGLGEQFF
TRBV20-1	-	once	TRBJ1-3	TGCAGTGCTCCGAAGGGGGGCTCTGGAAACACCATATATTTT	CSAPKGGSGNTIYF
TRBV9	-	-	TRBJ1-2	TGTGCCAGCAGCGTAAGCTCAGGGGAACCCTATGGCTACACCTTC	CASSVSSGEPYGYTF
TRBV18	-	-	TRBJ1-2	TGTGCCAGCTCACCAATAGGGGTAGAGCGTGGCTACACCTTC	CASSPIGVERGYTF
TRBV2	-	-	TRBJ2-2	TGTGCCAGCAAAATCCCGAGCGGTGGAACCGGGGAGCTGTTTTTT	CASKIPSGGTGELFF
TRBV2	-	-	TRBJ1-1	TGTGCCAGCAGGTACGGGGAGAACACTGAAGCTTTCTTT	CASRYGENTEAFF
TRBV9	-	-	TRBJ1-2	TGTGCCAGCAGCGCCAACCAGGGCTACACCTTC	CASSANQGYTF
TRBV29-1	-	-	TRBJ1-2	TGCAGCGCAATACAGATTGTAGGACGAGGCTACACCTTC	CSAIQIVGRGYTF
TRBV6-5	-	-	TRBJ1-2	TGTGCCAGCAGTGAGGGACTTAACTATGGCTACACCTTC	CASSEGLNYGYTF
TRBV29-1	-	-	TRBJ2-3	TGCAGCGTTGAATCACGCCGACAGTTCGCCGCCACAGATACGCAGTATTTT	CSVESRRQFAATDTQYF
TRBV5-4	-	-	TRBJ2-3	TGTGCCAGCAGCTTCTACATTCAAGGCACAGATACGCAGTATTTT	CASSFYIQGTDTQYF
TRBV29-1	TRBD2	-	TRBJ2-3	TGCAGCGTAATAGCGGGAGCAGATACGCAGTATTTT	CSVIAGADTQYF
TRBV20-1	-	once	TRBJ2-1	TGCAGTGCAAACCTCCCGGGGCGCAATGAGCAGTTCTTC	CSANLPGRNEQFF
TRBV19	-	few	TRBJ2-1	TGTGCCAGTAGTCTGGGGGGAAGCTCCTACAATGAGCAGTTCTTC	CASSLGGSSYNEQFF
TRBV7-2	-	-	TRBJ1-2	TGTGCCAGCAGCTATTACATCGCAGGGGACTATGGCTACACCTTC	CASSYYIAGDYGYTF
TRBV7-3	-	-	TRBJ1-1	TGTGCCAGCAGCCCAGCCCACGTGGGGAGCACTGAAGCTTTCTTT	CASSPAHVGSTEAFF
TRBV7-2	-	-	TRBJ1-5	TGTGCCAGCAGCCCCGGAAGTGGAAGCAATCAGCCCCAGCATTTT	CASSPGSGSNQPQHF
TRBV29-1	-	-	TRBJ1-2	TGCAGCGTGGCCGAGAGGAGCGAGGGCTACACCTTC	CSVAERSEGYTF
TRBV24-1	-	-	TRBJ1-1	TGTGCCACCAGTGGGGGAACTGAAGCTTTCTTT	CATSGGTEAFF